This entry lists 26 T cell receptor beta chains sequenced from one sample in a study of breast tumors, draining lymph nodes, adjacent tissues. Axillary draining lymph nodes of breast cancer patients supplied the node samples. Using its own MiXCR run on the multiplex PCR reads, TCRdb lists one record per CDR3 protein. The profile covers fewer than 150,000 distinct CDR3 sequences, with roughly 20% appearing a single time and 2.2% taken by the ten largest. Sequencing used axillary lymph node tissue. These receptors all stem from a female donor with breast cancer. Some clones in this sample may be carry-over from other donors' samples.

This clonotype showed up many times. The chain links TRBV10-3 to TRBJ2-3; the match to TRBD2 covers 7 bases. This CDR3 comprises 17 residues. The J segment lost 0 bases and the V segment lost 2 bases, leaving 8 bases of the junction unmatched. The germline CDR1 and CDR2 sequences are ENHRY and SYGVKD. The CDR3 nucleotides read TGTGCCATCAGTGAGATTTCCAGCGGGATGAGCACAGATACGCAGTATTTT. Translation gives CAISEISSGMSTDTQYF.

Comments on this clonotype: Being one base from a much bigger clone, this may be a read error. The chain uses TRBV18 and TRBJ1-2; TRBD1 aligns across 10 bases. The CDR3 sequence is 15 residues long. CDR1 and CDR2 from the germline V gene are KGHSH and LQKENI. With 1 base clipped from V and 6 bases from J, the junction kept 5 bases outside the gene matches. CDR3 region: CASSPLGQGGDGYTF. The CDR3 DNA reads as TGTGCCAGCTCACCACTTGGACAGGGGGGGGATGGCTACACCTTC.

Worth noting for this clonotype: Since a much larger clone is just one base distant, this may be a read error. Since the CDR3 does not end with the conserved phenylalanine or tryptophan, this likely comes from a read error. V usage is TRBV5-1 and J usage is TRBJ2-5; the D is unclear. CDR3 length: 13 residues. CDR1 SGHRS and CDR2 YFSETQ come from the germline V gene. V was pared by 0 bases and J by 5 bases, with 8 bases between. DNA of the CDR3: TGCGCCAGCAGCTTGGAAGGTTGGGAGACCCAGTACATC. Protein sequence: CASSLEGWETQYI.

Remarks on this clonotype: This may be a read error, as it is one base from a much larger clone. CDR3 in DNA: TGCGCCAGCAGCTTTTCGACTAGCGGGAGCACCGGGGAGCTGTTTTTT. This gives the protein CASSFSTSGSTGELFF. This chain connects TRBV5-1 to TRBJ2-2, with 12 nucleotides matching TRBD2. The CDR3 is 16 amino acids. Germline V CDR1 and CDR2: SGHRS, YFSETQ. V lost 2 bases to trimming and J lost 4 bases; unmatched junction nucleotides: 3. The whole variable domain, remainder taken from reference TRBV5-1 and TRBJ2-2, is KAGVTQTPRYLIKTRGQQVTLSCSPISGHRSVSWYQQTPGQGLQFLFEYFSETQRNKGNFPGRFSGRQFSNSRSEMNVSTLELGDSALYLCASSFSTSGSTGELFFGEGSRLTVL.

This clonotype was picked up many times. The chain couples TRBV7-6 to TRBJ2-5; no firm D call. Trimming stripped 4 bases from V and 2 bases from J, with 14 bases between. CDR3 length equals 15 residues. Germline lookup yields CDR1 SGHVS and CDR2 FNYEAQ. The CDR3 DNA reads as TGTGCCAGCAGCTCAATGACAAGCCTACAAGAGACCCAGTACTTC. Translation gives CASSSMTSLQETQYF.

About this clonotype: Just one base apart from a much larger clone, this may be a read error. The V gene is TRBV7-2, the J gene TRBJ2-7; D is possibly TRBD1 (6 bases). V lost 6 bases and J lost 2, with 11 bases in between. This CDR3 has 13 amino acids. Per germline, CDR1 SGHTA and CDR2 FQGNSA. This CDR3 is CASRTQGTYEQYF. CDR3 in DNA: TGTGCCAGCAGGACGCAGGGGACCTACGAGCAGTACTTC.

Of note for this clonotype: Sequence at one end of the junction differs from germline and may be a read error. The chain carries TRBV3-1 and TRBJ1-1; D gene unclear. The germline CDR1 and CDR2 sequences are LGHDT and YNNKEL (reference sequence). The CDR3 length is 15 residues. CDR3 nucleotide sequence: TGTGCCAGCAGCCAGCGACAACTCATGAACACTGAAGCTTTCTTC. Translated: CASSQRQLMNTEAFF.

This clonotype was detected many times. The gene calls are TRBV13 and TRBJ2-1; 13 bases map to TRBD2. This CDR3 region has 14 residues. Germline trimming cut 5 bases from V and 10 bases from J; bases unmatched to any gene: 5. Germline assignment: CDR1 PRHDT and CDR2 FYEKMQ (reference sequence). The CDR3 reads CASSRTSGRREQFF. CDR3 nucleotide sequence: TGTGCCAGCAGCCGGACTAGCGGGAGACGGGAGCAGTTCTTC.

This clonotype was seen many times. The J gene is TRBJ2-7, the V gene TRBV5-1; D is perhaps TRBD1 (6 bases). The germline V gene encodes CDR1 SGHRS and CDR2 YFSETQ. V was trimmed by 0 bases and J by 0 bases, leaving 13 bases between them. The CDR3 contains 16 residues. CDR3 sequence: CASSLVGTGRSYEQYF. DNA for the CDR3: TGCGCCAGCAGCTTGGTAGGTACAGGGCGCTCCTACGAGCAGTACTTC.

This clonotype appeared a single time. Because the CDR3 is missing its conserved closing phenylalanine or tryptophan, this is likely a read error. The limits of the CDR3 on the DNA are not certain, so only TCRdb's listed CDR3 is given. The V gene is TRBV15, the J gene TRBJ1-5; TRBD1 is the table's D call and was not checked against the DNA. The CDR3 spans 15 residues, counting both ends. The germline V gene has CDR1 LNHNV and CDR2 YYDKDF (reference sequence). CDR3 amino acids: CATSRDRGVRQPQHS.

The table lists this clonotype with a few counts. One base away lies a much larger clone, so this may be a sequencing read error. The chain has TRBV2 and TRBJ1-5; D ambiguous. CDR1 is SNHLY and CDR2 is FYNNEI in the germline V gene. This CDR3 region has 14 residues. V shed 4 bases and J shed 2 bases, with 9 bases lying between them. CDR3 coding DNA: TGTGCCAGCAGTGTTGAGTGGGGCAATCAGCCCCAGCATTTT. Its translation is CASSVEWGNQPQHF.

Of note for this clonotype: A much larger clonotype is one base distant, so this may be a read error. The chain joins TRBV5-1 to TRBJ2-6, with D possibly being TRBD1 (5 bases). This CDR3 comprises 14 residues. CDR1 is SGHRS and CDR2 is YFSETQ in the germline V gene. Here the CDR3 reads CASATDSGANVPTF. CDR3 sequence (DNA): TGCGCCAGCGCAACAGACTCTGGGGCCAACGTCCCGACTTTC.

A remark on this clonotype: This may be a read error, as it is one base from a much larger clone. The V gene is TRBV5-4, the J gene TRBJ1-5; D unclear. CDR1 SGHNT and CDR2 YYREEE come from the germline V gene (reference sequence). The CDR3 has 12 amino acids. The CDR3 sequence is CASSFLNQPQRF. DNA of the CDR3: TGTGCCAGCAGCTTCTTAAATCAGCCCCAGCGTTTT.

The chain couples TRBV16 to TRBJ1-5; TRBD1 aligns across 10 bases. The ends lost 4 bases at V and 7 bases at J; junction bases unmatched: 7. The CDR3 length is 15 residues. CDR1 is KGHSY, CDR2 FQNENV, per germline. DNA for the CDR3: TGTGCCAGCAGCCCCGGGGACAGGGGAGTCCAGCCCCAGCATTTT. This sequence encodes CASSPGDRGVQPQHF.

Ten or more counts support this clonotype. The J gene is TRBJ2-1, the V gene TRBV10-1; 7 bases are shared with TRBD2. Per germline, CDR1 WNHNN and CDR2 SYGVQD (reference sequence). The CDR3 is 15 residues long. V shed 6 bases, J shed 4 bases, and the junction held 9 bases outside the gene matches. The CDR3 DNA sequence: TGCGCCAGCAGCCCGGGACTAACTCAATACAATGAGCAGTTCTTC. Its translation: CASSPGLTQYNEQFF.

This clonotype was seen ten or more times. This chain joins TRBV20-1 and TRBJ2-1, with 9 bases that match TRBD2. CDR3 length: 15 amino acids. V dropped 2 bases and J dropped 0; count of bases not matched to a gene: 2. Looked up from germline, CDR1 is DFQATT and CDR2 is SNEGSKA (reference sequence). In DNA, the CDR3 is TGCAGTGCTAGATATAGCGGGAGCTCCTACAATGAGCAGTTCTTC. It specifies CSARYSGSSYNEQFF.

This chain uses TRBV28 with TRBJ1-2; no definite D call. Germline V gives CDR1 MDHEN, CDR2 SYDVKM. V lost 10 bases to trimming and J lost 0 bases, with 9 bases between them. This CDR3 is 12 amino acids long. In DNA form, the CDR3 reads TGTGCCACGGAGGGCCCTAACTATGGCTACACCTTC. Its translation is CATEGPNYGYTF.

This clonotype was counted ten times or more. The chain couples TRBV11-2 to TRBJ2-7; D gene uncertain. The CDR3 covers 14 residues. Trimming pared 4 bases from V and 2 bases from J, leaving 12 bases between. The germline V gene encodes CDR1 SGHAT and CDR2 FQNNGV. The CDR3: CASSSQQAAYEQYF. The CDR3 DNA reads TGTGCCAGCAGCTCCCAGCAGGCTGCCTACGAGCAGTACTTC. The full variable domain, completed using reference TRBV11-2 and TRBJ2-7, is EAGVAQSPRYKIIEKRQSVAFWCNPISGHATLYWYQQILGQGPKLLIQFQNNGVVDDSQLPKDRFSAERLKGVDSTLKIQPAKLEDSAVYLCASSSQQAAYEQYFGPGTRLTVT.

Many counts were recorded for this clonotype. The rearrangement joins TRBV9 to TRBJ2-1, with 13 bases lining up with TRBD2. The V segment lost 4 bases and the J segment 5 bases; nucleotides outside the gene matches: 3. This CDR3 contains 15 residues. The germline CDR1 and CDR2 sequences are SGDLS and YYNGEE. The CDR3 here is CASSTGTSGNNEQFF. The CDR3 DNA reads TGTGCCAGCAGCACGGGGACTAGCGGGAACAATGAGCAGTTCTTC.

In regard to this clonotype: One end of the junction fails to match germline, which may point to a read error. The rearrangement joins TRBV11-3 to TRBJ2-3; D ambiguous. This CDR3 comprises 13 residues. Germline CDR1 and CDR2: SGHNT and YENEEA. The CDR3, as DNA: TGTACCAGCAGCTTAGATCTCGGAGATACGCAGTATTTT. It specifies CTSSLDLGDTQYF.

The chain couples TRBV4-2 to TRBJ2-7; D remains ambiguous. The V gene's germline CDR1 is LGHNA and CDR2 YNFKEQ. The CDR3 has 14 amino acids. The V gene lost 0 bases and the J gene lost 5 bases, with 11 bases spanning the gap. The CDR3 sequence: CASSQDISVDEQYF. The DNA of the CDR3 is TGTGCCAGCAGCCAAGATATTTCGGTAGACGAGCAGTACTTC.

The rearrangement joins TRBV5-4 to TRBJ2-7; TRBD2 aligns across 12 bases. Germline V gives CDR1 SGHNT, CDR2 YYREEE (reference sequence). The trim removed 4 bases at V and 2 bases at J, leaving 10 bases unmatched. The CDR3 consists of 17 residues. CDR3 sequence reads: CASSQTSGSQGTYEQYF. In DNA form, the CDR3 reads TGTGCCAGCAGCCAGACTAGCGGGAGTCAGGGGACCTACGAGCAGTACTTC.

This clonotype has at least ten counts. The CDR3 nucleotides read TGTGCCAGCAGCAGGACTAGCGGCAATGAGCAGTTCTTC. Amino acid sequence: CASSRTSGNEQFF. V is TRBV7-3 and J is TRBJ2-1; 10 nucleotides agree with TRBD2. Unmatched junction bases numbered 1, after V lost 5 bases and J lost 6 bases. The CDR3 spans 13 residues. Germline V gene sequence: CDR1 SGHTA, CDR2 FQGTGA.

This clonotype was recorded at least ten times. This sequence joins TRBV20-1 and TRBJ2-3; 8 positions agree with TRBD2. Germline CDR1 and CDR2: DFQATT and SNEGSKA (reference sequence). The CDR3 spans 15 residues. V trimming: 3 bases; J trimming: 5 bases; junction bases outside the gene matches: 10. The CDR3 is CSARGSGSEIDTQYF. The DNA for the CDR3 is TGCAGTGCTAGGGGGAGCGGGAGCGAGATAGATACGCAGTATTTT.

There are many counts of this clonotype. This chain joins TRBV11-2 and TRBJ2-7, with 7 bases that match TRBD1. V lost 4 bases, J lost 2 bases, and 11 bases stayed unmatched. The CDR3 contains 16 residues. CDR1 and CDR2 (germline): SGHAT, FQNNGV. CDR3 sequence (DNA): TGTGCCAGCAGCTCGAGTTCGGGACAGAAAGCCTACGAGCAGTACTTC. The encoded protein is CASSSSSGQKAYEQYF. The variable domain in full, completed from reference TRBV11-2 and TRBJ2-7, reads EAGVAQSPRYKIIEKRQSVAFWCNPISGHATLYWYQQILGQGPKLLIQFQNNGVVDDSQLPKDRFSAERLKGVDSTLKIQPAKLEDSAVYLCASSSSSGQKAYEQYFGPGTRLTVT.

Comment on this clonotype: This may be a read error, as it is one base from a much larger clone. This sequence joins TRBV7-2 and TRBJ2-1; 10 bases fit TRBD1. Germline CDR1 and CDR2: SGHTA and FQGNSA. This CDR3 spans 14 amino acids. Here the CDR3 reads CASRDRGPYDEQFF. The CDR3 nucleotides read TGTGCCAGCAGAGACAGGGGGCCCTACGATGAGCAGTTCTTC.